The clone carrying this TCR beta chain has only one observation. The data derive from a study of blood T cell repertoires in COVID-19. Across the whole study: From T cells, B-cell-depleted T cells, or PBMCs came the material, which was cDNA or gDNA.

The repertoire was sequenced with immunoSEQ multiplex PCR; TCRdb's copy has only in-frame clones and lacks some. The table shows fewer than 250,000 clones, with around 86% occurring only once. The CDR3 extends over 18 amino acids. The germline V gene encodes CDR1 MNHEY and CDR2 SMNVEV (reference sequence). V was pared by 6 bases and J by 4 bases, with 17 bases of the junction left unmatched. Material for sequencing was PBMCs or T cells enriched from blood (not recorded which). This sequence was found in a man aged 30 to 39 in a cohort exposed to, infected with or recovered from COVID-19 (not recorded which). The chain employs TRBV27 and TRBJ1-2; 10 bases are a match to TRBD1. The CDR3 spells CASSLRAPGTGAGYGYTF. The CDR3 DNA is TGTGCCAGCAGCTTAAGGGCGCCCGGGACAGGGGCTGGCTATGGCTACACCTTC.